The sequence of this T cell receptor (beta chain) was determined in a study of OX40 agonist ivuxolimab in advanced cancers. On the study more broadly: The dose of intravenous ivuxolimab that patients received every 2 weeks ranged from 0.01 to 10 mg/kg. The study, taken as a whole, reports: The investigators did not determine what antigen specificity the expanded peripheral T cells had.

On this clone: Its specificity is unknown.

V dropped 4 bases and J dropped 5 bases, with 8 bases sitting between them. Germline CDR1 is MGHRA and CDR2 is YSYEKL. This CDR3 comprises 12 residues. Sequencing used immunoSEQ multiplex PCR; TCRdb keeps in-frame clones, though not all of them. The profile covers about 36,000 clones, with 80% to 90% appearing a single time and approximately 22% taken by the ten largest. If patients had autoimmune disease history or systemic immunosuppression, they were excluded. The chain joins TRBV4-1 to TRBJ2-5; weak D call: TRBD1 (6 bases). Specimen: CD4+ or CD8+ T cells sorted from blood, collected in a trial of the OX40 agonist ivuxolimab. The receptor's source is an adult with an advanced solid tumor such as melanoma, head and neck, liver or kidney cancer. In nucleotides, the CDR3 is TGCGCCAGCAGCCGGGACACGGAGACCCAGTACTTC. Translated, it gives CASSRDTETQYF.